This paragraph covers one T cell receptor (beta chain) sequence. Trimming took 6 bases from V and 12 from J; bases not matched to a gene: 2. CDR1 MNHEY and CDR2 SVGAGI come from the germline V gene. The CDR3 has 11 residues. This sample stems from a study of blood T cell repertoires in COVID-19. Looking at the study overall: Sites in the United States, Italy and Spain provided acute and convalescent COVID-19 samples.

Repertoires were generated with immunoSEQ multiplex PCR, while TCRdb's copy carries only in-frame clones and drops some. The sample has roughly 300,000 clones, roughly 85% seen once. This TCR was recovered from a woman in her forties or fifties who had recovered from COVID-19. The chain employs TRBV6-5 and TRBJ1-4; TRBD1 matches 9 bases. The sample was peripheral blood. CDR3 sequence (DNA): TGTGCCAGCAGAAGGACAGGGGAACTGTTTTTT. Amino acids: CASRRTGELFF.